The table lists the clone carrying this T cell receptor beta chain with a few counts. Its antigen is not identified. This entry comes from a study of beta chain features in type 1 diabetes. Across the whole study: There were approximately 100,000,000 sorted cells examined across all samples. Regarding the study as a whole: For Type 1 diabetes patients, all four CD4+ subsets carried TCRB CDR3s that were moderately but significantly shorter.

Germline V gene sequence: CDR1 MNHNY, CDR2 SVGAGI (reference sequence). The CDR3 loop spans 12 amino acids. The V gene lost 7 bases and the J gene lost 9 bases, with 14 bases spanning the gap. Investigators reverse transcribed all isolated RNA, so they sequenced expressed TCRB transcripts. Assay used: immunoSEQ multiplex PCR; TCRdb lists only in-frame clones, some missing. The sample gives 500,000 to 700,000 clones, around 16% of which show up once; approximately 0.099% is in the top ten. The chain uses TRBV6-6 and TRBJ2-3; tentatively, D is TRBD1 or TRBD2 (6 bases each). This receptor was taken from a man aged 18 to 29 in good health. Sequencing used naive CD4+ T cells from blood. CDR3 sequence reads: CASTSGAGTQYF. The CDR3 region has the DNA TGTGCCAGCACCTCGGGGGCAGGGACGCAGTATTTT.